This T cell receptor (beta chain) was sequenced in a study of response to subunit inactivated influenza vaccine. TCRdb reprocessed the RT-PCR reads via MiXCR and lists one record per CDR3 protein. The table lists 450,000 to 600,000 distinct CDR3 sequences, 6.5% to 8% of them singletons. The CDR3 sequence is 15 residues long. Germline V gene sequence: CDR1 MDHEN, CDR2 SYDVKM. J lost 2 bases, V lost 7 bases, and 10 bases had no gene match. There are a few counts of this clonotype. Its specificity is not known. Study-wide results and limits: Each seasonal influenza vaccination, the authors suggested, recruits few new T cells.

This chain links TRBV28 with TRBJ1-2; 7 nucleotides align to TRBD1. The sequenced sample was PBMCs from blood, obtained about 24 months after vaccination. This sequence was found in a man between 50 and 75 years old who received an inactivated influenza vaccine. The CDR3 region has the DNA TGTGCCAGCAATCTTAGGAGGGGGCGAAACTATGGCTACACCTTC. It specifies CASNLRRGRNYGYTF.